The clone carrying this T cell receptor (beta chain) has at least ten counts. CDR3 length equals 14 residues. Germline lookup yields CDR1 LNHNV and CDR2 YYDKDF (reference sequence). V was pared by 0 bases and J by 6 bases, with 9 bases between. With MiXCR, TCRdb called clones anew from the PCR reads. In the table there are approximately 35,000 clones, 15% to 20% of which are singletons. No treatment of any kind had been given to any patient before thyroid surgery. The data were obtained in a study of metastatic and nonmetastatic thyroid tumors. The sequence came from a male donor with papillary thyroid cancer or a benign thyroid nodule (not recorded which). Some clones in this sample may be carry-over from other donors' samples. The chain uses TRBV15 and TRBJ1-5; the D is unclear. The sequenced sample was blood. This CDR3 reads CATSRERKGQPQHF. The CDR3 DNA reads TGTGCCACCAGCAGAGAGCGAAAAGGTCAGCCCCAGCATTTT.